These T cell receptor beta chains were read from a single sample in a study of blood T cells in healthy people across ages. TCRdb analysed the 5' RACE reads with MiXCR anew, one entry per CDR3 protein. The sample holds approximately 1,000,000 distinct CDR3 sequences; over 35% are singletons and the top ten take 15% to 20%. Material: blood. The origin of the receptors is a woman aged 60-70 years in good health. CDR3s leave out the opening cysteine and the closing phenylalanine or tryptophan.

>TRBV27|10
ASSNGAIKLF
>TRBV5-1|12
ASSLEGASTEAF
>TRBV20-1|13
SARSWGLASDTQY
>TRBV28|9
ASTHREGQF
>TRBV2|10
ASSNLGQTQY
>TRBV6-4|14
ASRARTGIAKNIQY
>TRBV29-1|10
SVEDSTYGYT
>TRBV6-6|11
ATRQAGANVLT
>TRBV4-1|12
ASSQGPEAYEQY
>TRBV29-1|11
SVTKTTENEQY
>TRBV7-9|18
ASSLRRGTSGSPGANVLT
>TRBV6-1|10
AADRGNTEAF
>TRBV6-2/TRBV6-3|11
ASTSTLTDTQY
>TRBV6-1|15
ASSEEVGTGPKRGYT
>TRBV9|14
ASSATGAGFTDTQY
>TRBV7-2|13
ASSLWGRGGDTQY
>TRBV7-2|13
ASSFSSGRVDEQY
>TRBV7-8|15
ASSLEIQREFTDTQY
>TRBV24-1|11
ATREPTGSEQY
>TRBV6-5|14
ASSYVAGGVEETQY
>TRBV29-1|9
SVVGRREQY
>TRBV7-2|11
ASSPMGRHEQY
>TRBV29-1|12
SAGGLSTYNEQF
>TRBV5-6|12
ASSAGQGGYEQY
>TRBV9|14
ASSVGDFSGRGEQY
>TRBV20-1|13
SASRASGNFYEQY
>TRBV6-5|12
ASSSARIGLEQY
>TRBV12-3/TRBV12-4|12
ASSLGAESYEQY
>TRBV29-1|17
SVRYRPLSGSSSTGELF